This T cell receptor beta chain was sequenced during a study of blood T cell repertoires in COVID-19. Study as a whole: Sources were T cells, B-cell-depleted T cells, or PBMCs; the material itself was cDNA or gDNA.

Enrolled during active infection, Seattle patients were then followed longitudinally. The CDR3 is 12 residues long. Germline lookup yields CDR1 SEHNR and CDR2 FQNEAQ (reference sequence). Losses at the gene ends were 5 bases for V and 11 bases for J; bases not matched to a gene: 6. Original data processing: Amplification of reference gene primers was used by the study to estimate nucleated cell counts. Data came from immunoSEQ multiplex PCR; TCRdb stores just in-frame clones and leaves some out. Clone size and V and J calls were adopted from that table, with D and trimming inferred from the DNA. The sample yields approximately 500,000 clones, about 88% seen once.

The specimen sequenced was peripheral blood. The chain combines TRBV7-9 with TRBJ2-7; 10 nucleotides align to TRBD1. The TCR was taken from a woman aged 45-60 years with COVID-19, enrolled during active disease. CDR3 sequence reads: CASSPDRGIEYF. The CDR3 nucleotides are TGTGCCAGCAGCCCGGACAGGGGGATCGAGTACTTC.